This T cell receptor (beta chain) stems from a study of cytomegalovirus exposure and HLA in healthy donors. The V segment lost 8 bases and the J segment 6 bases; nucleotides outside the gene matches: 4. Germline CDR1 reads SNHLY; CDR2 reads FYNNEI. The length of the CDR3 is 13 residues. Data came from immunoSEQ multiplex PCR; TCRdb stores just in-frame clones and leaves some out. The sample records about 110,000 clones, approximately 85% being singletons. Sample: PBMCs. This rearrangement joins TRBV2 to TRBJ1-5, with 10 bases matching TRBD1. The origin of this receptor is a woman younger than 35 in good health and CMV-seronegative. CDR3 in DNA: TGTGCCAGCGGGTGGGACAGGGGTCAGCCCCAGCATTTT. Its translation is CASGWDRGQPQHF.